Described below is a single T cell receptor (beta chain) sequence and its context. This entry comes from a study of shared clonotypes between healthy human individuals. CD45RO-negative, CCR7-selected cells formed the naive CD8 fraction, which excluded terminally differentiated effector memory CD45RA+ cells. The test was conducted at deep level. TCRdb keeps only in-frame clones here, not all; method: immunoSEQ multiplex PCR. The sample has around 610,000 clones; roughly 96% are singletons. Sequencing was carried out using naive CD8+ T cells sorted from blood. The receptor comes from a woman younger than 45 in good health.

The CDR3 loop reads CASSEDDWAGELFF. Here the CDR3 DNA reads TGTGCCAGCAGTGAGGATGACTGGGCCGGGGAGCTGTTTTTT. The chain joins TRBV6-1 to TRBJ2-2; D gene unclear. This CDR3 spans 14 amino acids. V gave up 3 bases and J gave up 6 bases, with 11 bases separating them. Germline CDR1 and CDR2: MNHNS and SASEGT.